The 26 T cell receptor beta chains listed next were all sequenced from one sample in a study of shared clonotypes between healthy human individuals. Data came from immunoSEQ multiplex PCR; TCRdb stores just in-frame clones and leaves some out. The table includes 850,000 to 1,200,000 clones, approximately 70% detected once. The source material was memory CD4+ T cells sorted from blood. Subset indicated: CD45RA-negative fraction. The receptors here all came from a man younger than 35 in good health.

This clone was detected once. The gene calls are TRBV29-1 and TRBJ1-2; D is unresolved. CDR3 length: 13 amino acids. Trimming shortened V by 7 bases and J by 8 bases, and 20 bases separated the two germline ends. Per the germline V gene, CDR1 is SQVTM and CDR2 is ANQGSEA. The CDR3 is CSATLLELGGYTF. DNA of the CDR3: TGCAGCGCGACACTGCTTGAGTTGGGCGGCTACACCTTC.

This chain uses TRBV30 with TRBJ1-2, with 7 bases that match TRBD1. The CDR3 is 11 residues long. The V gene's germline CDR1 is GTSNPN and CDR2 SVGIG (reference sequence). The CDR3 protein is CAYNRGYGYTF. The CDR3 DNA reads as TGTGCGTATAACAGGGGCTATGGCTACACCTTC.

J is TRBJ1-1 and V is TRBV7-9; D not resolved. This CDR3 contains 14 residues. The V end was cut by 5 bases, the J end by 1 base, with 11 bases between. Germline V gives CDR1 SEHNR, CDR2 FQNEAQ (reference sequence). CDR3 in amino acids: CASSTRITNTEAFF. CDR3 sequence (DNA): TGTGCCAGCAGCACGAGGATCACGAACACTGAAGCTTTCTTT.

The J gene is TRBJ1-2, the V gene TRBV28; no clear D gene. CDR1 is MDHEN, CDR2 SYDVKM, per germline. This CDR3 is built from 13 residues. V was cut by 6 bases and J by 8 bases, with 16 bases left in between. This chain's CDR3 is CASSLLGSGGYTF. Written as DNA, the CDR3 is TGTGCCAGCAGCTTACTAGGGTCTGGGGGCTACACCTTC.

In regard to this clone: The sample holds other DNA sequences that translate to the same CDR3. V gene TRBV7-9 combines with J gene TRBJ1-3; no definite D call. V lost 0 bases, J lost 2 bases, and 5 bases lay in between. This CDR3 has 14 amino acids. Germline V gives CDR1 SEHNR, CDR2 FQNEAQ (reference sequence). Written as DNA, the CDR3 is TGTGCCAGCAGCTTAGCAGGGACTGGAAACACCATATATTTT. Its translation is CASSLAGTGNTIYF.

The chain carries TRBV19 and TRBJ2-3; TRBD1 aligns across 7 bases. V lost 5 bases, J lost 2 bases, and 7 bases stayed unmatched. The CDR3 totals 15 residues. The germline gives CDR1 LNHDA, CDR2 SQIVND (reference sequence). CDR3 bases: TGTGCCAGTAGTCACAGACAGGGAAACACAGATACGCAGTATTTT. This codes for CASSHRQGNTDTQYF.

This chain links TRBV19 with TRBJ1-3; a possible D gene is TRBD1 (5 bases). This CDR3 is built from 15 residues. Trimming took off 4 bases at V and 0 bases at J, with 10 bases between the two ends. Germline lookup yields CDR1 LNHDA and CDR2 SQIVND (reference sequence). The CDR3 DNA reads as TGTGCCAGTAGTACCGTTGGGGGCTCTGGAAACACCATATATTTT. This codes for CASSTVGGSGNTIYF.

This clone appeared a single time. The V call is TRBV4-1, the J call TRBJ2-3; D remains ambiguous. V shed 0 bases and J shed 7 bases, with 11 bases lying between them. CDR3 length: 14 amino acids. Per the germline V gene, CDR1 is MGHRA and CDR2 is YSYEKL. CDR3 residues: CASSQDEALNTQYF. CDR3 sequence (DNA): TGCGCCAGCAGCCAAGATGAGGCTTTAAATACGCAGTATTTT.

The chain is built from TRBV19 and TRBJ1-5; D not resolved. Per germline, CDR1 LNHDA and CDR2 SQIVND (reference sequence). Trimming shortened V by 3 bases and J by 5 bases, and 8 bases separated the two germline ends. CDR3 length equals 13 residues. The CDR3 DNA reads TGTGCCAGTAGTATCTTGAGTGATCAGCCCCAGCATTTT. Its protein is CASSILSDQPQHF. The whole variable domain, remainder taken from reference TRBV19 and TRBJ1-5, is DGGITQSPKYLFRKEGQNVTLSCEQNLNHDAMYWYRQDPGQGLRLIYYSQIVNDFQKGDIAEGYSVSREKKESFPLTVTSAQKNPTAFYLCASSILSDQPQHFGDGTRLSIL.

This chain joins TRBV15 and TRBJ2-7; 9 bases match TRBD1. V trimming: 0 bases; J trimming: 3 bases; junction bases outside the gene matches: 3. Germline assignment: CDR1 LNHNV and CDR2 YYDKDF (reference sequence). CDR3 size: 15 residues. The DNA for the CDR3 is TGTGCCACCAGCAGAGATGGGGGACAGGGCTACGAGCAGTACTTC. This sequence encodes CATSRDGGQGYEQYF.

V is TRBV19 and J is TRBJ1-5; D gene uncertain. The CDR3 runs to 15 residues. Germline V gene lookup returns CDR1 LNHDA and CDR2 SQIVND (reference sequence). V dropped 0 bases and J dropped 4 bases, with 10 bases sitting between them. In DNA, the CDR3 is TGTGCCAGTAGTATAGACGGAAAGGGTAATCAGCCCCAGCATTTT. Amino acids: CASSIDGKGNQPQHF.

This clone was counted a few times. The chain carries TRBV6-5 and TRBJ2-7, with 9 bases matching TRBD1. The CDR3 extends over 15 amino acids. Germline V gene lookup returns CDR1 MNHEY and CDR2 SVGAGI. The V gene end was trimmed by 2 bases and the J gene end by 2 bases; junction bases not matched to a gene: 4. The CDR3 spells CASSYAGQGTYEQYF. The CDR3 coding sequence is TGTGCCAGCAGTTACGCAGGACAGGGGACCTACGAGCAGTACTTC.

This chain links TRBV19 with TRBJ2-5; D tentatively reads TRBD1 or TRBD2 (6 bases each). V was cut by 7 bases and J by 6 bases, with 18 bases left in between. This CDR3 contains 14 residues. The germline V gene has CDR1 LNHDA and CDR2 SQIVND (reference sequence). The CDR3 DNA is TGTGCCAGTACCCCCGGGGGCTCAAAGCAGACCCAGTACTTC. It specifies CASTPGGSKQTQYF.

A word on this clone: Other DNA sequences in this sample translate to the same CDR3. The J gene is TRBJ2-3, the V gene TRBV29-1; D not certain. Germline CDR1 is SQVTM and CDR2 is ANQGSEA. Trimming removed 4 bases at V and 5 bases at J, with 1 base between. The CDR3 has 9 amino acids. CDR3 loop: CSVGDTQYF. The CDR3 nucleotides are TGCAGCGTTGGAGATACGCAGTATTTT.

The chain carries TRBV6-5 and TRBJ1-6; TRBD1 agrees at 8 bases. The V and J ends lost 6 bases and 4 bases, in that order; junction bases with no gene match: 5. Germline assignment: CDR1 MNHEY and CDR2 SVGAGI. The CDR3 runs to 15 residues. CDR3 amino acids: CASRPGQAYNSPLHF. CDR3 nucleotide sequence: TGTGCCAGCAGGCCGGGACAGGCGTATAATTCACCCCTCCACTTT.

The chain carries TRBV6-6 and TRBJ2-3, with 10 bases fitting TRBD1. Trimming took 6 bases from V and 2 from J; bases not matched to a gene: 5. The CDR3 runs 15 residues. Germline assignment: CDR1 MNHNY and CDR2 SVGAGI (reference sequence). CDR3 coding DNA: TGTGCCAGCAGGACCGGGACAGGGGCCACAGATACGCAGTATTTT. Translating it yields CASRTGTGATDTQYF.

The chain couples TRBV18 to TRBJ1-1; 7 bases line up with TRBD1. Looked up from germline, CDR1 is KGHSH and CDR2 is LQKENI. V shed 4 bases, J shed 7 bases, and the junction held 3 bases outside the gene matches. The CDR3 has 12 residues. In DNA form, the CDR3 reads TGTGCCAGCTCACAGGACAGGAGTGAAGCTTTCTTT. Amino acids: CASSQDRSEAFF.

A remark on this clone: The junction shows a germline mismatch at one end, possibly a read error. The rearrangement uses TRBV11-2 and TRBJ1-1; D call uncertain. CDR3 length: 13 residues. The V gene's germline CDR1 is SGHAT and CDR2 FQNNGV. As DNA, the CDR3 is TGTGCCAGCAGCTTAACTCTGAAAACTGAAGCTTTCTTT. It specifies CASSLTLKTEAFF.

V gene TRBV7-8 combines with J gene TRBJ2-7; D may correspond to TRBD1 or TRBD2 (6 bases each). This CDR3 region has 15 residues. CDR1 is SGHVS, CDR2 FQNEAQ, per germline. The V end was cut by 7 bases, the J end by 2 bases, with 18 bases between. CDR3 sequence reads: CASISGVGGTYEQYF. CDR3 bases: TGTGCCAGCATTAGCGGCGTAGGGGGAACCTACGAGCAGTACTTC.

The V and J genes are TRBV7-3 and TRBJ2-5, with D perhaps matching TRBD1 or TRBD2 (5 bases each). The CDR3 consists of 15 residues. Trimming cost V 2 bases and J 4 bases, with 14 bases left between them. The germline CDR1 and CDR2 sequences are SGHTA and FQGTGA. CDR3 nucleotides: TGTGCCAGCAGCTTAGGGGGTGTCAGGCTAGAGACCCAGTACTTC. It specifies CASSLGGVRLETQYF.

J is TRBJ2-1 and V is TRBV7-6; D unresolved. This CDR3 region has 15 residues. Trimming took 5 bases from V and 7 from J, leaving 18 bases between them. Germline CDR1 SGHVS, CDR2 FNYEAQ. Here the CDR3 reads CASSPLPTLRNEQFF. The CDR3 DNA is TGTGCCAGCAGCCCATTACCGACTCTCCGAAATGAGCAGTTCTTC.

V gene TRBV5-5 combines with J gene TRBJ2-2; the match to TRBD1 covers 7 bases. Germline V gives CDR1 SGHKS, CDR2 YYEKEE (reference sequence). The CDR3 is 18 residues long. Trimming at V came to 4 bases and at J to 0 bases, leaving 12 bases not matched to a gene. The CDR3 spells CASSVRTGRFANTGELFF. In DNA, the CDR3 is TGTGCCAGCAGCGTAAGGACAGGAAGGTTCGCGAACACCGGGGAGCTGTTTTTT.

The rearrangement links TRBV7-9 to TRBJ1-2, with D unclear. This CDR3 has 15 amino acids. Trimming removed 0 bases at V and 4 bases at J, with 12 bases between. The V gene's germline CDR1 is SEHNR and CDR2 FQNEAQ (reference sequence). The CDR3 protein is CASSLASGLSYGYTF. The CDR3 DNA is TGTGCCAGCAGCTTAGCTTCGGGTCTGAGCTATGGCTACACCTTC.

The chain couples TRBV9 to TRBJ2-5; D unresolved. V was cut by 0 bases and J by 2 bases, with 11 bases left in between. CDR1 SGDLS and CDR2 YYNGEE come from the germline V gene. The CDR3 contains 15 residues. This CDR3 reads CASSVAVSRQETQYF. The CDR3 DNA follows: TGTGCCAGCAGCGTAGCGGTTAGCAGGCAAGAGACCCAGTACTTC.

V usage is TRBV6-4 and J usage is TRBJ2-2, with D perhaps matching TRBD2 (6 bases). The CDR3 totals 15 residues. The V end was cut by 10 bases, the J end by 2 bases, with 17 bases between. The germline gives CDR1 MRHNA, CDR2 SNTAGT. CDR3 region: CAINGGAVNTGELFF. DNA of the CDR3: TGTGCCATCAACGGCGGGGCCGTAAACACCGGGGAGCTGTTTTTT.

This rearrangement joins TRBV9 to TRBJ1-6, with 10 bases aligning to TRBD1. V shed 3 bases, J shed 10 bases, and the junction held 13 bases outside the gene matches. CDR1 is SGDLS and CDR2 is YYNGEE in the germline V gene. The CDR3 contains 17 residues. The CDR3 DNA reads as TGTGCCAGCAGCGCACCCGGGACAGGGGTTTTGGAATCACCCCTCCACTTT. It is translated as CASSAPGTGVLESPLHF. The whole variable domain, filled in from reference TRBV9 and TRBJ1-6, reads DSGVTQTPKHLITATGQRVTLRCSPRSGDLSVYWYQQSLDQGLQFLIQYYNGEERAKGNILERFSAQQFPDLHSELNLSSLELGDSALYFCASSAPGTGVLESPLHFGNGTRLTVT.